The 2 T cell receptor beta chains reported below all come from one sample, sequenced in a study of CD8+ T cells in alopecia areata. Described treatment: oral pan-JAK inhibitor, 5-10 mg twice daily. Reverse transcribed after extraction, RNA yielded cDNA as the sequencing template. TCRdb keeps only in-frame clones here, not all; method: immunoSEQ multiplex PCR. Among fewer than 250,000 clones, less than 70% were seen once, and the ten largest hold approximately 1.3%. Sequences were derived from CD4+ T cells sorted from blood, sampled between weeks 49 and 50, from a patient treated with tofacitinib. The receptors stem from a human donor with alopecia areata.

This clone has a handful of counts. The chain joins TRBV10-3 to TRBJ2-3; D call uncertain. The CDR3 has 14 amino acids. Germline loops: CDR1 ENHRY, CDR2 SYGVKD. V lost 3 bases and J 4 bases, leaving 11 bases between the germline ends. CDR3 sequence (DNA): TGTGCCATCAGTGACCCCTCGCTGGCAGATACGCAGTATTTT. Its protein product is CAISDPSLADTQYF.

V and J are TRBV7-2 and TRBJ2-7, with 8 nucleotides matching TRBD1. CDR1 is SGHTA, CDR2 FQGNSA, per germline. The CDR3 consists of 16 residues. Trimming at V came to 5 bases and at J to 2 bases, leaving 11 bases not matched to a gene. CDR3 bases: TGTGCCAGCAGCACCAAGGGACAGGTCCCCGCCTACGAGCAGTACTTC. Its translation is CASSTKGQVPAYEQYF.